This TCR beta chain was recorded in a study of T cells in Graves' hyperthyroidism and ophthalmopathy. The study excluded patients with uncontrolled infection, other autoimmune disease, pregnancy or lactation. Orbital computed tomography and thyroid ultrasound, together with serum TRAb and thyroxine and clinical symptoms, were used for diagnoses. Amplification targeted TCR beta CDR3 regions from RNA transcripts. Primed by the HTBI set, a first-round RT-PCR was run on the TCR CDR3. TCRdb fed the multiplex PCR reads into MiXCR, producing one record per CDR3 protein. Of a few hundred thousand distinct CDR3 sequences in the sample, approximately 16% were seen once. Germline CDR1 SNHLY, CDR2 FYNNEI. This CDR3 is built from 16 residues. Trimming took 6 bases from V and 6 from J; bases not matched to a gene: 11. This clonotype was counted ten times or more.

The TCR was taken from a woman aged 45 to 65 with Graves' hyperthyroidism that later progressed to Graves' ophthalmopathy. V is TRBV2 and J is TRBJ2-5; 12 bases match TRBD2. Sequences were obtained from blood. CDR3 coding DNA: TGTGCCAGCAGCGGGGGAACTAGCGGGAGGATAAAGACCCAGTACTTC. Its protein product is CASSGGTSGRIKTQYF. Drawing the rest from reference TRBV2 and TRBJ2-5, the complete variable domain is EPEVTQTPSHQVTQMGQEVILRCVPISNHLYFYWYRQILGQKVEFLVSFYNNEISEKSEIFDDQFSVERPDGSNFTLKIRSTKLEDSAMYFCASSGGTSGRIKTQYFGPGTRLLVL.